A single sample gave rise to the 31 T cell receptor beta chains below, sequenced in a study of radiation and T cells in renal cell carcinoma (dated by TCRdb to between 2020 and 2021). Library construction relied on the immunoSEQ multiplex PCR assay. The clones in this table, taken by TCRdb from immuneACCESS, are in-frame only. Not every clone is retained; where verified, under half of the shortfall comes from an unresolved V gene, and the cause of the rest is unknown. The sample table holds some 75,000 clones, of which around 80% were seen once. The ten largest account for approximately 5.4% of the sample. The time point label, as the study defines it: blood 2 weeks post-SBRT. In the paper's terms, the treatment or condition label means: 15 Gy SBRT to primary tumor, nephrectomy 4 weeks later. The sample consisted of blood, taken from a patient whose treatment included radiotherapy and nephrectomy. These receptors originate from a man between 60 and 75 years old with renal cell carcinoma.

This clone was detected only once. J is TRBJ1-4 and V is TRBV7-9; 12 positions match TRBD1. Germline V CDR1 and CDR2: SEHNR, FQNEAQ (reference sequence). After removal of 5 bases from V and 8 bases from J, the junction contained 6 bases not matched to a gene. CDR3 length: 15 amino acids. Here the CDR3 DNA reads TGTGCCAGCAGCCCCGGGACAGGGGGCGCGGAAAAACTGTTTTTT. Its translation is CASSPGTGGAEKLFF.

V gene TRBV5-4 combines with J gene TRBJ2-1, with no clear D. CDR3 size: 13 residues. Trimming removed 0 bases from V and 4 bases from J, with 5 bases in between. Looked up from germline, CDR1 is SGHNT and CDR2 is YYREEE (reference sequence). The CDR3 nucleotides read TGTGCCAGCAGCTTGGGACTTTACAATGAGCAGTTCTTC. This encodes CASSLGLYNEQFF.

This clone was seen a handful of times. The rearrangement uses TRBV6-6 and TRBJ2-7; D uncertain. The CDR3 contains 11 residues. Trimming cost V 0 bases and J 6 bases, with 3 bases left between them. Germline V lookup: CDR1 MNHNY, CDR2 SVGAGI (reference sequence). The CDR3 DNA sequence: TGTGCCAGCAGTTACTCGTTCGAGCAGTACTTC. It codes for CASSYSFEQYF.

This chain connects TRBV7-9 to TRBJ2-1; D unclear. In germline, CDR1 is SEHNR, CDR2 FQNEAQ (reference sequence). V was cut by 3 bases and J by 7 bases, with 10 bases left in between. CDR3 length: 13 residues. Here the CDR3 DNA reads TGTGCCAGCAGCTTTGCGTTAGCAAATGAGCAGTTCTTC. Protein product: CASSFALANEQFF.

J is TRBJ2-7 and V is TRBV27, with 8 bases identical to TRBD1. V lost 6 bases to trimming and J lost 3 bases; unmatched junction nucleotides: 10. CDR3 length: 15 amino acids. The germline V gene has CDR1 MNHEY and CDR2 SMNVEV (reference sequence). This chain's CDR3 is CASRRGQDPNYEQYF. The CDR3 DNA reads as TGTGCCAGCAGACGGGGACAGGACCCCAACTACGAGCAGTACTTC.

The chain uses TRBV27 and TRBJ2-7; 10 nucleotides align to TRBD1. This CDR3 contains 14 residues. Losses at the gene ends were 6 bases for V and 6 bases for J; bases not matched to a gene: 8. The germline gives CDR1 MNHEY, CDR2 SMNVEV (reference sequence). The CDR3 spells CASSSGTGALEQYF. CDR3 DNA sequence: TGTGCCAGCAGCTCCGGGACAGGGGCACTCGAGCAGTACTTC.

V usage is TRBV10-3 and J usage is TRBJ2-1, with TRBD1 identical over 11 bases. The CDR3 runs to 16 residues. CDR1 is ENHRY and CDR2 is SYGVKD in the germline V gene. Germline trimming cut 3 bases from V and 7 bases from J; bases unmatched to any gene: 8. DNA of the CDR3: TGTGCCATCAGTGACCTTGGAGGGACAGGGGGAAATGAGCAGTTCTTC. It encodes CAISDLGGTGGNEQFF.

The chain couples TRBV6-5 to TRBJ2-1; unclear D gene. V lost 2 bases and J 8 bases, leaving 13 bases between the germline ends. Germline V lookup: CDR1 MNHEY, CDR2 SVGAGI. The CDR3 totals 14 residues. This CDR3 reads CASSYRSSRDEQFF. DNA of the CDR3: TGTGCCAGCAGTTACAGGAGTTCAAGGGATGAGCAGTTCTTC.

V is TRBV29-1 and J is TRBJ2-2; 7 positions agree with TRBD1. Germline CDR1 is SQVTM and CDR2 is ANQGSEA. J lost 2 bases, V lost 4 bases, and 7 bases had no gene match. CDR3 length: 15 residues. CDR3 sequence: CSVATGTVNTGELFF. The CDR3 DNA sequence: TGCAGCGTTGCCACAGGGACAGTAAACACCGGGGAGCTGTTTTTT.

V gene TRBV7-6 combines with J gene TRBJ2-2, with 11 bases that match TRBD1. This CDR3 is 15 amino acids long. CDR1 is SGHVS and CDR2 is FNYEAQ in the germline V gene. The V gene end was trimmed by 7 bases and the J gene end by 4 bases; junction bases not matched to a gene: 5. CDR3 sequence: CASNRDRGGTGELFF. CDR3 coding DNA: TGTGCCAGCAACCGGGACAGGGGGGGCACCGGGGAGCTGTTTTTT.

This rearrangement joins TRBV29-1 to TRBJ2-3, with 7 positions matching TRBD2. The CDR3 has 12 residues. The germline CDR1 and CDR2 sequences are SQVTM and ANQGSEA. J lost 6 bases, V lost 6 bases, and 6 bases had no gene match. The CDR3 DNA is TGCAGCGTGCGGGGGATGGGGGATACGCAGTATTTT. Its protein is CSVRGMGDTQYF.

The sample holds one count of this clone. The V gene is TRBV28, the J gene TRBJ2-5, with 11 bases fitting TRBD2. V was pared by 4 bases and J by 2 bases, with 6 bases of the junction left unmatched. CDR1 MDHEN and CDR2 SYDVKM come from the germline V gene. The CDR3 length is 16 residues. CDR3 bases: TGTGCCAGCAGTTCTACGGGACTAGCGGAACAAGAGACCCAGTACTTC. This codes for CASSSTGLAEQETQYF.

The chain couples TRBV7-9 to TRBJ1-2; no clear D. Germline lookup yields CDR1 SEHNR and CDR2 FQNEAQ (reference sequence). V lost 3 bases, J lost 5 bases, and 4 bases lay in between. This CDR3 spans 11 amino acids. CDR3 amino acids: CASSLSYGYTF. The CDR3 region has the DNA TGTGCCAGCAGCTTGAGTTATGGCTACACCTTC.

CDR3 protein: CASSLRSGTNGYNEQFF. The CDR3 region has the DNA TGTGCCAGCAGTTTACGTTCAGGGACAAACGGTTACAATGAGCAGTTCTTC. V and J are TRBV27 and TRBJ2-1; TRBD1 is a possible D gene (6 bases). The CDR3 is made up of 17 amino acids. V gave up 2 bases and J gave up 4 bases, with 18 bases separating them. Germline V CDR1 and CDR2: MNHEY, SMNVEV (reference sequence).

The chain uses TRBV7-8 and TRBJ2-5; D is unresolved. Germline CDR1 SGHVS, CDR2 FQNEAQ. V lost 1 base, J lost 5 bases, and 14 bases lay in between. This CDR3 has 15 amino acids. The CDR3 loop reads CASSLVSGGAETQYF. Written as DNA, the CDR3 is TGTGCCAGCAGCTTAGTTTCCGGCGGCGCGGAGACCCAGTACTTC.

The V call is TRBV7-2, the J call TRBJ2-7; TRBD2 aligns across 7 bases. V lost 5 bases and J lost 4; bases outside the gene matches: 8. Germline V gene sequence: CDR1 SGHTA, CDR2 FQGNSA. The CDR3 length is 14 residues. In DNA, the CDR3 is TGTGCCAGCAGCCCCATGGGGGGGGAGTACGAGCAGTACTTC. Translation gives CASSPMGGEYEQYF.

The gene calls are TRBV5-1 and TRBJ2-7, with D perhaps TRBD2 (5 bases). This CDR3 contains 15 residues. In germline, CDR1 is SGHRS, CDR2 YFSETQ. Trimming removed 4 bases from V and 3 bases from J, with 17 bases in between. In nucleotides, the CDR3 is TGCGCCAGCAGCCCTTTGGGGAGCTCGGGCTACGAGCAGTACTTC. It specifies CASSPLGSSGYEQYF.

The rearrangement joins TRBV15 to TRBJ2-7; 7 positions match TRBD1. Germline V gene lookup returns CDR1 LNHNV and CDR2 YYDKDF (reference sequence). The CDR3 is 15 amino acids. J lost 7 bases, V lost 1 base, and 10 bases had no gene match. The CDR3 reads CATSRGWTGLREQYF. As DNA, the CDR3 is TGTGCCACCAGCAGAGGGTGGACAGGTCTTAGGGAGCAGTACTTC.

The chain employs TRBV6-1 and TRBJ2-7, with 11 bases that match TRBD2. J lost 3 bases, V lost 2 bases, and 9 bases had no gene match. Germline assignment: CDR1 MNHNS and CDR2 SASEGT. CDR3 length: 17 residues. CDR3 nucleotide sequence: TGTGCCAGCAGTGAACGATCGGGACTAGCGGCGAACTACGAGCAGTACTTC. Protein sequence: CASSERSGLAANYEQYF.

This rearrangement joins TRBV7-3 to TRBJ2-1; the D gene is possibly TRBD2 (6 bases). The CDR3 consists of 15 residues. Trimming removed 4 bases at V and 2 bases at J, with 12 bases between. The germline V gene encodes CDR1 SGHTA and CDR2 FQGTGA. CDR3 loop: CASSYSGTTYNEQFF. In nucleotides, the CDR3 is TGTGCCAGCAGCTATAGCGGAACAACCTACAATGAGCAGTTCTTC.

This clone has just one count. The rearrangement uses TRBV19 and TRBJ1-5; the D gene is possibly TRBD1 (5 bases). The CDR3 is 14 residues long. Germline assignment: CDR1 LNHDA and CDR2 SQIVND (reference sequence). V gave up 6 bases and J gave up 6 bases, with 15 bases separating them. The CDR3 DNA is TGTGCCAGTAGCACCCCCGGGACGGGTCAGCCCCAGCATTTT. It yields the protein CASSTPGTGQPQHF.

The V gene is TRBV6-1, the J gene TRBJ2-7; the match to TRBD1 covers 9 bases. The germline V gene has CDR1 MNHNS and CDR2 SASEGT. This CDR3 has 14 amino acids. Losses at the gene ends were 6 bases for V and 4 bases for J; bases not matched to a gene: 7. In nucleotides, the CDR3 is TGTGCCAGCAGGCCGGGACAGGGTGAATACGAGCAGTACTTC. Encoded protein: CASRPGQGEYEQYF.

DNA for the CDR3: TGTGCCAGTAGTACGGACATCATTACTAGCGGGAAACCGTACGAGCAGTACTTC. This sequence encodes CASSTDIITSGKPYEQYF. The chain recombines TRBV19 with TRBJ2-7; 10 positions match TRBD2. After removal of 4 bases from V and 4 bases from J, the junction contained 16 bases not matched to a gene. CDR3 size: 18 residues. Germline lookup yields CDR1 LNHDA and CDR2 SQIVND (reference sequence).

The chain links TRBV2 to TRBJ1-2; D is unresolved. Germline loops: CDR1 SNHLY, CDR2 FYNNEI. The CDR3 sequence is 17 residues long. V lost 4 bases to trimming and J lost 1 base, with 19 bases between them. As DNA, the CDR3 is TGTGCCAGCAGTGTCCTAAGAGTCGCGAACCTTAACTATGGCTACACCTTC. Its protein is CASSVLRVANLNYGYTF.

The V gene is TRBV28, the J gene TRBJ2-7; TRBD2 matches 7 bases. The germline CDR1 and CDR2 sequences are MDHEN and SYDVKM. The CDR3 runs to 14 residues. V trimming: 6 bases; J trimming: 2 bases; junction bases outside the gene matches: 7. CDR3 coding DNA: TGTGCCAGCAGCCAACTAGCGATCACCTACGAGCAGTACTTC. Amino acids: CASSQLAITYEQYF. Using reference TRBV28 and TRBJ2-7 for the parts outside the CDR3, the full variable domain is DVKVTQSSRYLVKRTGEKVFLECVQDMDHENMFWYRQDPGLGLRLIYFSYDVKMKEKGDIPEGYSVSREKKERFSLILESASTNQTSMYLCASSQLAITYEQYFGPGTRLTVT.

This chain connects TRBV30 to TRBJ2-1; 11 bases match TRBD2. CDR1 is GTSNPN and CDR2 is SVGIG in the germline V gene (reference sequence). J lost 6 bases, V lost 1 base, and 2 bases had no gene match. The CDR3 is 14 residues long. This CDR3 is CAWSDSGRGNEQFF. In nucleotides, the CDR3 is TGTGCCTGGAGTGATAGCGGGAGGGGCAATGAGCAGTTCTTC. Filled out from reference TRBV30 and TRBJ2-1, the complete variable domain reads SQTIHQWPATLVQPVGSPLSLECTVEGTSNPNLYWYRQAAGRGLQLLFYSVGIGQISSEVPQNLSASRPQDRQFILSSKKLLLSDSGFYLCAWSDSGRGNEQFFGPGTRLTVL.

The chain employs TRBV5-4 and TRBJ2-5, with D possibly being TRBD1 (5 bases). CDR3 length: 15 amino acids. V lost 3 bases, J lost 10 bases, and 22 bases lay in between. CDR1 is SGHNT, CDR2 YYREEE, per germline (reference sequence). The CDR3 sequence: CASSSELMGRGDQYF. The CDR3 DNA follows: TGTGCCAGCAGCTCGGAGCTTATGGGGCGAGGTGACCAGTACTTC.

This clone was picked up a small number of times. V and J are TRBV5-1 and TRBJ2-3; D gene uncertain. The CDR3 covers 11 residues. Germline V CDR1 and CDR2: SGHRS, YFSETQ. V dropped 4 bases and J dropped 9 bases, with 9 bases sitting between them. The CDR3 DNA follows: TGCGCCAGCAGCACCGGCCTAACGCAGTATTTT. Translating it yields CASSTGLTQYF.

This clone was counted once. The genes are TRBV29-1 and TRBJ2-7, with 9 bases matching TRBD1. Germline V CDR1 and CDR2: SQVTM, ANQGSEA. The CDR3 length is 13 residues. Trimming removed 6 bases from V and 2 bases from J; junction bases left unmatched: 5. This CDR3 is CSVIQGAPYEQYF. The DNA for the CDR3 is TGCAGCGTGATACAGGGGGCCCCCTACGAGCAGTACTTC.

This clone showed up just a few times. The DNA for the CDR3 is TGTGCCAGCAGCATGAATACCGGGGAGCTGTTTTTT. It codes for CASSMNTGELFF. The J gene is TRBJ2-2, the V gene TRBV7-2; D unresolved. Trimming cost V 5 bases and J 5 bases, with 6 bases left between them. Germline V gene lookup returns CDR1 SGHTA and CDR2 FQGNSA. The CDR3 has 12 amino acids.

The rearrangement links TRBV7-6 to TRBJ2-3; D might be TRBD1 or TRBD2, each matching 5 bases. The V end was cut by 5 bases, the J end by 4 bases, with 13 bases between. There are 14 residues in the CDR3. Germline V CDR1 and CDR2: SGHVS, FNYEAQ. CDR3 sequence: CASSLRSGPDTQYF. The CDR3 nucleotides read TGTGCCAGCAGCCTTCGGTCGGGGCCAGATACGCAGTATTTT.